This is a list of T cell receptor beta chains from one sample in a study of T cells in Graves' hyperthyroidism and ophthalmopathy. MiXCR, applied by TCRdb to the multiplex PCR reads, yields one record per CDR3 protein. The data show about 700,000 distinct CDR3 sequences, with approximately 42% seen just once and less than 9.5% held by the top ten. The sample consisted of peripheral blood or thyroid tissue (not recorded which). These receptors were taken from an adult man with Graves' disease, either hyperthyroidism or ophthalmopathy (not recorded which). The CDR3 runs from the conserved cysteine through the conserved F or W. Fields, in order: J gene, V gene, D gene, clone size, CDR3 DNA, CDR3 protein. The D gene is left open where the match is weak. Clone size is shown for a subset of rows, as once, few, many or a class of expanded clone.

j_gene: TRBJ1-1; v_gene: TRBV10-3; d_gene: TRBD1; abundance: .; CDR3nt: TGTGCCATCAGTGAGTATGGGGACAGGACACCTGAAGCTTTCTTT; CDR3aa: CAISEYGDRTPEAFF
j_gene: TRBJ2-5; v_gene: TRBV12-3/TRBV12-4; d_gene: TRBD2; abundance: .; CDR3nt: TGTGCCAGCAGGCCGCTAGCGGGAGGCAGAGAGACCCAGTACTTC; CDR3aa: CASRPLAGGRETQYF
j_gene: TRBJ2-6; v_gene: TRBV15; d_gene: .; abundance: .; CDR3nt: TGTGCCACCAGCAGGAACACGGCGGTTGGGGCCAACGTCCTGACTTTC; CDR3aa: CATSRNTAVGANVLTF
j_gene: TRBJ2-7; v_gene: TRBV10-3; d_gene: TRBD1; abundance: many; CDR3nt: TGTGCCATCAGTTCTTCGACAGGGGCCTACGAGCAGTACTTC; CDR3aa: CAISSSTGAYEQYF
j_gene: TRBJ2-7; v_gene: TRBV11-2; d_gene: TRBD2; abundance: .; CDR3nt: TGCGCCAGCAGCTTAGCGGTGACAGGGGGACTAGCGGTCAATTACGAGCAGTACTTC; CDR3aa: CASSLAVTGGLAVNYEQYF
j_gene: TRBJ2-5; v_gene: TRBV7-7; d_gene: .; abundance: .; CDR3nt: TGTGCTAGCAGTTCACAGGGTGCCAGGGGAGAGACCCAGTACTTC; CDR3aa: CASSSQGARGETQYF
j_gene: TRBJ2-7; v_gene: TRBV12-3/TRBV12-4; d_gene: .; abundance: .; CDR3nt: TGTGCCAGCAGTTTGGCAACTATCCACGAGCAGTACTTC; CDR3aa: CASSLATIHEQYF
j_gene: TRBJ1-1; v_gene: TRBV7-8; d_gene: .; abundance: .; CDR3nt: TGTGCCAGCAGCTTAACCTCAGGGGCAGGGACTGAAGCTTTCTTT; CDR3aa: CASSLTSGAGTEAFF
j_gene: TRBJ1-1; v_gene: TRBV20-1; d_gene: TRBD1; abundance: .; CDR3nt: TGCAGTGCCTGGACAGGGTGGGAGAACATTGAAGCTTTCTTT; CDR3aa: CSAWTGWENIEAFF
j_gene: TRBJ2-7; v_gene: TRBV10-3; d_gene: TRBD1; abundance: .; CDR3nt: TGTGCCAGCAGTGCAAGCATTGGGGACAGCACACAATTTTCCTACGAGCAGTACTTC; CDR3aa: CASSASIGDSTQFSYEQYF
j_gene: TRBJ1-6; v_gene: TRBV5-5; d_gene: TRBD1; abundance: many; CDR3nt: TGTGCCAGCAGTCCACAGGGGTTCAATTCACCCCTCCACTTT; CDR3aa: CASSPQGFNSPLHF
j_gene: TRBJ1-6; v_gene: TRBV10-3; d_gene: TRBD1; abundance: .; CDR3nt: TGTGCCATCTCCCTCGGGACAGGGAGGAATTCACCCCTCCACTTT; CDR3aa: CAISLGTGRNSPLHF
j_gene: TRBJ1-2; v_gene: TRBV9; d_gene: .; abundance: .; CDR3nt: TGTGCCAGCAGCCCAGCCCGTAACCTCTATGGCTACACCTTC; CDR3aa: CASSPARNLYGYTF
j_gene: TRBJ1-6; v_gene: TRBV7-8; d_gene: .; abundance: .; CDR3nt: TGTGCCAGCAGCTTCTCACCCCGGGTTACGGATAATTCACCCCTCCACTTT; CDR3aa: CASSFSPRVTDNSPLHF
j_gene: TRBJ1-2; v_gene: TRBV15; d_gene: TRBD1; abundance: many; CDR3nt: TGTGCCACCAGCCCGGACAGGAGCTATGGCTACACCTTC; CDR3aa: CATSPDRSYGYTF
j_gene: TRBJ1-2; v_gene: TRBV12-3/TRBV12-4; d_gene: TRBD1; abundance: few; CDR3nt: TGTGCCAGCAGGGGGGGACAGCTCTATGGCTACACCTTC; CDR3aa: CASRGGQLYGYTF
j_gene: TRBJ2-5; v_gene: TRBV24-1; d_gene: TRBD2; abundance: .; CDR3nt: TGTGCCACCGGGGAGGGATGGCAAGAGACCCAGTACTTC; CDR3aa: CATGEGWQETQYF
j_gene: TRBJ1-1; v_gene: TRBV25-1; d_gene: .; abundance: .; CDR3nt: TGTGCCAGCAGTGATGAAGGGGCCGCGAACACTGAAGCTTTCTTT; CDR3aa: CASSDEGAANTEAFF
j_gene: TRBJ1-2; v_gene: TRBV19; d_gene: TRBD1; abundance: .; CDR3nt: TGTGCCAGTAATTCGGGACAGTCAAACTATGGCTACACCTTC; CDR3aa: CASNSGQSNYGYTF
j_gene: TRBJ1-5; v_gene: TRBV7-8; d_gene: .; abundance: .; CDR3nt: TGTGCCTGGAATGTGGGGCACGGTCAGCCCCAGCATTTT; CDR3aa: CAWNVGHGQPQHF
j_gene: TRBJ2-2; v_gene: TRBV7-6; d_gene: .; abundance: many; CDR3nt: TGTGCCAGCAGCTCTGACCGTCCCGGGGAGCTGTTTTTT; CDR3aa: CASSSDRPGELFF
j_gene: TRBJ1-2; v_gene: TRBV29-1; d_gene: .; abundance: .; CDR3nt: TGCAGTAAATGGACGGATAACTATGGCTACACCTTC; CDR3aa: CSKWTDNYGYTF
j_gene: TRBJ1-2; v_gene: TRBV25-1; d_gene: TRBD1; abundance: .; CDR3nt: TGTGCCAGCAGCGTTGAACAGACAGGGAGGTATGGCTACACCTTC; CDR3aa: CASSVEQTGRYGYTF
j_gene: TRBJ1-1; v_gene: TRBV7-9; d_gene: .; abundance: .; CDR3nt: TGTGCCGGGCATCAGGCTGGGCGGACTGAAGCTTTCTTT; CDR3aa: CAGHQAGRTEAFF
j_gene: TRBJ1-2; v_gene: TRBV6-5; d_gene: .; abundance: many; CDR3nt: TGTGCCAGCAGTGACCCGGGAAACTATGGCTACACCTTC; CDR3aa: CASSDPGNYGYTF
j_gene: TRBJ1-1; v_gene: TRBV12-3/TRBV12-4; d_gene: .; abundance: .; CDR3nt: TGTGCCAGCAGTGAAGGGGCAGAGAACACTGAAGCTTTCTTT; CDR3aa: CASSEGAENTEAFF
j_gene: TRBJ2-7; v_gene: TRBV5-1; d_gene: .; abundance: few; CDR3nt: TGCGCCAGCAGCTTGGCCAGTCCCCCCTACGAGCAGTACTTC; CDR3aa: CASSLASPPYEQYF
j_gene: TRBJ2-7; v_gene: TRBV2; d_gene: .; abundance: .; CDR3nt: TGTGCCAGCAGCCAAGGTCTAGCAGGACTCGAGCAGTACTTC; CDR3aa: CASSQGLAGLEQYF
j_gene: TRBJ2-7; v_gene: TRBV5-1; d_gene: .; abundance: .; CDR3nt: TGCGCCAGCAGCCTCGGACCTAGGGGGAGGGCCTACGAGCAGTACTTC; CDR3aa: CASSLGPRGRAYEQYF
j_gene: TRBJ1-2; v_gene: TRBV20-1; d_gene: .; abundance: .; CDR3nt: TGTGCCAGCGCCCCGGGGGGGCAAGGCTATGGCTACACCTTC; CDR3aa: CASAPGGQGYGYTF
j_gene: TRBJ2-6; v_gene: TRBV11-2; d_gene: .; abundance: .; CDR3nt: TGTGCCAGCAGCTCCACAGGGAGGTCTGGGGCCAACGTCCTGACTTTC; CDR3aa: CASSSTGRSGANVLTF
j_gene: TRBJ1-5; v_gene: TRBV20-1; d_gene: .; abundance: .; CDR3nt: TGCAGTGCCCTCGAGGATAGCAATCAGCCCCAGCATTTT; CDR3aa: CSALEDSNQPQHF
j_gene: TRBJ1-4; v_gene: TRBV25-1; d_gene: .; abundance: few; CDR3nt: TGTGCCAGCAGTTTAGGCTATGGCAGATCTAATGAAAAACTGTTTTTT; CDR3aa: CASSLGYGRSNEKLFF
j_gene: TRBJ1-1; v_gene: TRBV11-2; d_gene: TRBD1; abundance: .; CDR3nt: TGTGCCAGCAGCCATTACAGGGGGAAGAACACTGAAGCTTTCTTT; CDR3aa: CASSHYRGKNTEAFF
j_gene: TRBJ2-3; v_gene: TRBV7-3; d_gene: .; abundance: .; CDR3nt: TGTGCCAGCAGCCTAACGCCCCTTGGGGCAGATACGCAGTATTTT; CDR3aa: CASSLTPLGADTQYF
j_gene: TRBJ1-2; v_gene: TRBV29-1; d_gene: .; abundance: many; CDR3nt: TGCAGCGTTGCGAACCCAGAAAACTATGGCTACACCTTC; CDR3aa: CSVANPENYGYTF
j_gene: TRBJ1-5; v_gene: TRBV12-3/TRBV12-4; d_gene: .; abundance: few; CDR3nt: TGTGCCAGCAGTTTAAGTTGGGCTAGTCAGCCCCAGCATTTT; CDR3aa: CASSLSWASQPQHF
j_gene: TRBJ1-4; v_gene: TRBV7-9; d_gene: .; abundance: .; CDR3nt: TGTGCCAGCAGCTTAAGAAAGGGTGGCACTAATGAAAAACTGTTTTTT; CDR3aa: CASSLRKGGTNEKLFF
j_gene: TRBJ1-5; v_gene: TRBV20-1; d_gene: .; abundance: .; CDR3nt: TGCAGTGCTAGAGATTATGGGGGAGGACAGCCCCAGCATTTT; CDR3aa: CSARDYGGGQPQHF
j_gene: TRBJ1-2; v_gene: TRBV9; d_gene: .; abundance: .; CDR3nt: TGTGCCAGCGGCCAAGGGGGGGCGGTTGCGGGCTACACCTTC; CDR3aa: CASGQGGAVAGYTF
j_gene: TRBJ1-5; v_gene: TRBV16; d_gene: .; abundance: many; CDR3nt: TGTGCCAGCAGCCAATTCCGAGATCAGCCCCAGCATTTT; CDR3aa: CASSQFRDQPQHF
j_gene: TRBJ2-7; v_gene: TRBV9; d_gene: TRBD2; abundance: few; CDR3nt: TGTGCCAGCAGCCCAGCAGCGGGAGGGACCTACGAGCAGTACTTC; CDR3aa: CASSPAAGGTYEQYF
j_gene: TRBJ1-6; v_gene: TRBV2; d_gene: .; abundance: .; CDR3nt: TGTGCCGGCAGGGACACAGGGATGCGGGGGGATTCACCCCTCCACTTT; CDR3aa: CAGRDTGMRGDSPLHF
j_gene: TRBJ1-1; v_gene: TRBV20-1; d_gene: TRBD1; abundance: many; CDR3nt: TGCAGTGCCGAGGGACAGATGAACACTGAAGCTTTCTTT; CDR3aa: CSAEGQMNTEAFF
j_gene: TRBJ2-5; v_gene: TRBV29-1; d_gene: TRBD1; abundance: .; CDR3nt: TGCAGCGTTTTTTACGGACAGGGGAAAGAGACCCAGTACTTC; CDR3aa: CSVFYGQGKETQYF
j_gene: TRBJ2-7; v_gene: TRBV20-1; d_gene: TRBD2; abundance: .; CDR3nt: TGCAGTGTCCCCCGCCTCGCTAGCGGTACCTACGAGCAGTACTTC; CDR3aa: CSVPRLASGTYEQYF
j_gene: TRBJ1-4; v_gene: TRBV7-9; d_gene: TRBD1; abundance: .; CDR3nt: TGTGCCAGCAGCTTAACCGGGACAGGGGCTAATGAAAAACTGTTTTTT; CDR3aa: CASSLTGTGANEKLFF
j_gene: TRBJ1-4; v_gene: TRBV2; d_gene: .; abundance: .; CDR3nt: TGTGCCAGCAGTTTTGGGGCCAGAATAAATGAAAAACTGTTTTTT; CDR3aa: CASSFGARINEKLFF
j_gene: TRBJ1-2; v_gene: TRBV2; d_gene: .; abundance: few; CDR3nt: TGTGCCAGCAAAGAATCCGGGGACCCTTTCAACTATGGCTACACCTTC; CDR3aa: CASKESGDPFNYGYTF
j_gene: TRBJ2-7; v_gene: TRBV2; d_gene: TRBD2; abundance: few; CDR3nt: TGTGCCAGCTCTAGCGGGGTAGCCTACGAGCAGTACTTC; CDR3aa: CASSSGVAYEQYF
j_gene: TRBJ2-7; v_gene: TRBV20-1; d_gene: .; abundance: .; CDR3nt: TGCAGTGCAAAAGGAGAAAGGAGGTACGAGCAGTACTTC; CDR3aa: CSAKGERRYEQYF
j_gene: TRBJ1-2; v_gene: TRBV5-1; d_gene: .; abundance: few; CDR3nt: TGCGCCAGCAGCTTGGTTCGGGGGGACTACACCTTC; CDR3aa: CASSLVRGDYTF
j_gene: TRBJ2-2; v_gene: TRBV2; d_gene: TRBD1; abundance: .; CDR3nt: TGTGCCAGCAGGACAGGGGGCTGGGCCGGGGAGCTGTTTTTT; CDR3aa: CASRTGGWAGELFF
j_gene: TRBJ2-7; v_gene: TRBV19; d_gene: .; abundance: .; CDR3nt: TGTGCCAGTAGTATTGGATCAGGTCCAGGCCGACCCTACGAGCAGTACTTC; CDR3aa: CASSIGSGPGRPYEQYF
j_gene: TRBJ1-2; v_gene: TRBV19; d_gene: .; abundance: .; CDR3nt: TGTGCCAGTAGTACCCTGACAGAGAACTATGGCTACACCTTC; CDR3aa: CASSTLTENYGYTF
j_gene: TRBJ2-7; v_gene: TRBV7-2; d_gene: .; abundance: .; CDR3nt: TGTGCCAGCAGCCCAGATCACGCGGGACCTTACGAGCAGTACTTC; CDR3aa: CASSPDHAGPYEQYF
j_gene: TRBJ1-5; v_gene: TRBV20-1; d_gene: .; abundance: few; CDR3nt: TGCAGTGCTAGAGATGAACAGGGCAAAGTCGGCAATCAGCCCCAGCATTTT; CDR3aa: CSARDEQGKVGNQPQHF
j_gene: TRBJ2-7; v_gene: TRBV7-8; d_gene: TRBD1; abundance: .; CDR3nt: TGTGCCAGCAGCTTAGCGCCGGGACAGGGGGAAAACGAGCAGTACTTC; CDR3aa: CASSLAPGQGENEQYF
j_gene: TRBJ1-5; v_gene: TRBV12-3/TRBV12-4; d_gene: .; abundance: few; CDR3nt: TGTGCCAGCAGTCCCGTGTGGGGGGGAGACCAGCCCCAGCATTTT; CDR3aa: CASSPVWGGDQPQHF
j_gene: TRBJ2-7; v_gene: TRBV20-1; d_gene: TRBD2; abundance: many; CDR3nt: TGCAGTGCTAGGCAAGCGGGAGTCTACGAGCAGTACTTC; CDR3aa: CSARQAGVYEQYF